This T cell receptor (beta chain) was recovered during a study of patients and donors after allogeneic stem cell transplantation. The V and J ends lost 0 bases and 7 bases respectively, with 13 bases between them. The CDR3 is 14 amino acids. Looked up from germline, CDR1 is MNHEY and CDR2 is SVGEGT. From the RT-PCR reads, TCRdb called clonotypes with MiXCR, one entry per CDR3 protein. The data show a few hundred thousand distinct CDR3 sequences, 35% to 45% seen once. The sequencing input was blood, either unsorted or a sorted T cell fraction (not recorded which). This sequence originates from a human donor who was either an allogeneic HSCT recipient or a stem cell or donor lymphocyte infusion donor (not recorded which). It is not recorded whose cells these are; they may come from a transplant donor. J is TRBJ2-7 and V is TRBV6-2 or TRBV6-3, with a tentative D call TRBD1 (5 bases). As DNA, the CDR3 is TGTGCCAGCAGTTACTCGAGAATTAGGGGAGAGCAGTACTTC. Residues: CASSYSRIRGEQYF.